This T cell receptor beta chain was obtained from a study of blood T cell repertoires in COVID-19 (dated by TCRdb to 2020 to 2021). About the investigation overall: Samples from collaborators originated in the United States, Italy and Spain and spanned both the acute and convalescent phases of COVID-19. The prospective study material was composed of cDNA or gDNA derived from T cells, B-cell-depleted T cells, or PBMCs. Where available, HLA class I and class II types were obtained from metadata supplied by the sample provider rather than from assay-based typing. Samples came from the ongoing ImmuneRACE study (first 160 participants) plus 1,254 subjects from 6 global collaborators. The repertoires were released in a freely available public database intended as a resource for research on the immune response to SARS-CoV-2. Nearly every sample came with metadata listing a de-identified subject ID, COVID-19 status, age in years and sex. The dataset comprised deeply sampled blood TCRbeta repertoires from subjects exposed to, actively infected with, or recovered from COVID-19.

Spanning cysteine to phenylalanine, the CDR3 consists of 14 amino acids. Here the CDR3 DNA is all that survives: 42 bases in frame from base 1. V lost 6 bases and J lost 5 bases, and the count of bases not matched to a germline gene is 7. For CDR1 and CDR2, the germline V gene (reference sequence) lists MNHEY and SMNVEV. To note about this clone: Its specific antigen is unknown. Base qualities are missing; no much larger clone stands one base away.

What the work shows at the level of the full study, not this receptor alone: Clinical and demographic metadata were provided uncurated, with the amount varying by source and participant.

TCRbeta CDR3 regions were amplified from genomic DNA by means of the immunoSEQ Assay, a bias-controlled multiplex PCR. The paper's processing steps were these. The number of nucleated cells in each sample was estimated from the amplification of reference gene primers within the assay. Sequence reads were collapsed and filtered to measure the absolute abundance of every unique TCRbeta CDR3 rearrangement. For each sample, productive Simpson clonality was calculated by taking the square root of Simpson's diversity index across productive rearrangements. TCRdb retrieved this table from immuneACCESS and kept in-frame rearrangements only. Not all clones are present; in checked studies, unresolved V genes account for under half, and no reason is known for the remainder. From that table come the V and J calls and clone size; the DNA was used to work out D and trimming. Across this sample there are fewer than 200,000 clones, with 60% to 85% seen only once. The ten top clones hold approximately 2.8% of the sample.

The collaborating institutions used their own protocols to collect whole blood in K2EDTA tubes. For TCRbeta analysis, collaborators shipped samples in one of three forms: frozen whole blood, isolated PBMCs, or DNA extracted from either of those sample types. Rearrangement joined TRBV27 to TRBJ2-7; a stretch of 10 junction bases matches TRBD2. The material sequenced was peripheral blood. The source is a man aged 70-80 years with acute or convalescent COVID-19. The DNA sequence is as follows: TGTGCCAGCAGCCGAGCGGGAGGGCTCCACGAGCAGTACTTC. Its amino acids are CASSRAGGLHEQYF.